This T cell receptor (beta chain) came from a study of T cell repertoires in cytomegalovirus infection. Study in general: In the study, CMV epitopes included recently identified HLA-C-restricted and well-studied HLA-B-restricted ones. Public signatures in TCR beta pointed to CMV infection and matching HLA type. Study-level results: The study found HLA-C-restricted CMV-specific TCR beta clonotypes dominating the ex vivo response.

TCRdb reprocessed the reads with MiXCR, giving one entry per CDR3 protein. In the table there are about 900,000 distinct CDR3 sequences, around 29% of which are singletons. Regarding this clonotype: What it binds is unknown. This may come from a read error, since a much larger clone is one base off.

The V and J ends lost 5 bases and 7 bases, in that order; junction bases with no gene match: 9. The CDR3 has 15 residues. Germline CDR1 reads SGHVS; CDR2 reads FQNEAQ. This chain joins TRBV7-8 and TRBJ2-1; 9 bases match TRBD2. Material: cultured CD8+ T cells from PBMCs, obtained from culture after CMV antigen stimulation. The sequence was obtained from a human donor in good health (CMV status not recorded). Some clones in this sample may be carry-over from other donors' samples. CDR3 coding DNA: TGTGCCAGCAGCCGGGGCGGGGGGGTGGGAAATGAGCAGTTCTTC. Its translation: CASSRGGGVGNEQFF.